The 6 T cell receptor beta chains below all came from one sample that was sequenced in a study of blood T cell repertoires in COVID-19. Only in-frame clones appear in the TCRdb table, and some are missing; sequencing was by immunoSEQ multiplex PCR. The table lists around 290,000 clones, 86% of them singletons. The sequencing input was peripheral blood. The receptors come from a woman between 65 and 79 years old with COVID-19, enrolled during active disease.

The chain employs TRBV10-3 and TRBJ2-7; 11 bases are a match to TRBD1. Germline CDR1 ENHRY, CDR2 SYGVKD. V shed 9 bases and J 4 bases; nucleotides not matched to a gene: 2. The CDR3 covers 12 residues. CDR3 sequence: CAIGQGAYEQYF. CDR3 DNA: TGTGCCATAGGACAGGGGGCTTACGAGCAGTACTTC.

This clone was picked up a small number of times. V usage is TRBV29-1 and J usage is TRBJ1-2; 7 nucleotides line up with TRBD1. Germline CDR1 reads SQVTM; CDR2 reads ANQGSEA. V shed 7 bases and J 2 bases; nucleotides not matched to a gene: 7. This CDR3 region has 13 residues. The CDR3 loop reads CSDGDSPNYGYTF. In nucleotides, the CDR3 is TGCAGCGATGGGGACAGTCCAAACTATGGCTACACCTTC.

This chain connects TRBV24-1 to TRBJ1-1; 7 nucleotides line up with TRBD1. The CDR3 covers 12 residues. Germline assignment: CDR1 KGHDR and CDR2 SFDVKD. V shed 4 bases and J 7 bases; nucleotides not matched to a gene: 2. The CDR3 spells CATSENRGEAFF. The CDR3, as DNA: TGTGCCACCAGTGAGAACAGGGGTGAAGCTTTCTTT.

The chain employs TRBV7-2 and TRBJ2-2; D is possibly TRBD1 (5 bases). Trimming took off 2 bases at V and 7 bases at J, with 17 bases between the two ends. Germline V gives CDR1 SGHTA, CDR2 FQGNSA. The CDR3 spans 16 residues. The CDR3 coding sequence is TGTGCCAGCAGCTTATCAGGGTTAGGGGTTAGCGGGGAGCTGTTTTTT. Its protein is CASSLSGLGVSGELFF.

The CDR3 loop reads CSASSGSVYYGYTF. CDR3 nucleotides: TGCAGTGCTAGTAGTGGCAGTGTCTACTATGGCTACACCTTC. The chain is built from TRBV20-1 and TRBJ1-2; D gene unclear. Trimming removed 3 bases from V and 3 bases from J, with 14 bases in between. There are 14 residues in the CDR3. Germline CDR1 DFQATT, CDR2 SNEGSKA (reference sequence).

The gene calls are TRBV29-1 and TRBJ1-1; 7 bases are a match to TRBD1. Per germline, CDR1 SQVTM and CDR2 ANQGSEA. V was clipped by 7 bases and J by 9 bases; unmatched bases: 11. This CDR3 is built from 12 residues. CDR3 amino acids: CSALTGDDKAFF. The DNA for the CDR3 is TGCAGCGCTCTAACAGGGGACGACAAAGCTTTCTTT. Combining the CDR3 with reference TRBV29-1 and TRBJ1-1 gives the whole variable domain SAVISQKPSRDICQRGTSLTIQCQVDSQVTMMFWYRQQPGQSLTLIATANQGSEATYESGFVIDKFPISRPNLTFSTLTVSNMSPEDSSIYLCSALTGDDKAFFGQGTRLTVV.